These 14 T cell receptor beta chains were all obtained from the same sample, sequenced in a study of neurological immune-mediated disorders. TCRdb reprocessed the 5' RACE reads via MiXCR and lists one record per CDR3 protein. This table holds around 30,000 distinct CDR3 sequences, 12% found once. Sequencing was carried out using PBMCs. The receptors stem from a man between 60 and 70 years old in good health.

The sample holds many counts of this clonotype. The chain couples TRBV20-1 to TRBJ2-1, with TRBD2 matching 13 bases. The germline V gene encodes CDR1 DFQATT and CDR2 SNEGSKA (reference sequence). The CDR3 sequence is 19 residues long. V trimming: 6 bases; J trimming: 0 bases; junction bases outside the gene matches: 14. The DNA for the CDR3 is TGCAGTGCAAAGGTCCCGGGACTAGCGGGGCGAAGCTCCTACAATGAGCAGTTCTTC. It encodes CSAKVPGLAGRSSYNEQFF.

This clonotype was recorded at least ten times. V gene TRBV12-3 or TRBV12-4 combines with J gene TRBJ2-2; no clear D gene. With 6 bases removed from V and 0 bases from J, the gap between germline ends came to 14 bases. The CDR3 runs 16 residues. CDR3 sequence: CASSRFRRTNTGELFF. In DNA form, the CDR3 reads TGTGCCAGCAGCCGTTTCCGCCGTACGAACACCGGGGAGCTGTTTTTT.

This clonotype has ten or more counts. The rearrangement uses TRBV5-1 and TRBJ1-1, with 9 nucleotides matching TRBD1. Germline trimming cut 3 bases from V and 5 bases from J; bases unmatched to any gene: 5. Per the germline V gene, CDR1 is SGHRS and CDR2 is YFSETQ. There are 14 residues in the CDR3. The CDR3 sequence: CASSSQGAVTEAFF. CDR3 in DNA: TGCGCCAGCAGCTCACAGGGGGCGGTGACTGAAGCTTTCTTT.

This clonotype was detected ten times or more. The J gene is TRBJ2-1, the V gene TRBV10-3; 12 bases match TRBD2. Trimming took 11 bases from V and 7 from J; bases not matched to a gene: 9. The length of the CDR3 is 14 residues. Germline V gives CDR1 ENHRY, CDR2 SYGVKD. CDR3 nucleotide sequence: TGTGCCGCTGACTCCGGGACTAGCGGGAATGAGCAGTTCTTC. It encodes CAADSGTSGNEQFF.

This clonotype occurred many times. The CDR3 sequence: CATTVWASGTYEQYF. In DNA form, the CDR3 reads TGTGCCACAACCGTTTGGGCTAGCGGGACATACGAGCAGTACTTC. This chain links TRBV25-1 with TRBJ2-7; 9 bases agree with TRBD2. Per the germline V gene, CDR1 is MGHDK and CDR2 is SYGVNS. V trimming: 10 bases; J trimming: 4 bases; junction bases outside the gene matches: 14. This CDR3 region has 15 residues.

This clonotype appeared many times. V gene TRBV5-1 combines with J gene TRBJ2-2, with TRBD1 matching 10 bases. Trimming cost V 4 bases and J 6 bases; bases outside gene matches: 6. The V gene's germline CDR1 is SGHRS and CDR2 YFSETQ. The CDR3 sequence is 15 residues long. The CDR3 spells CASSLGQGGAGELFF. The CDR3 nucleotides are TGCGCCAGCAGCCTAGGACAGGGGGGCGCCGGGGAGCTGTTTTTT. The variable domain in full, with the rest retrieved from reference TRBV5-1 and TRBJ2-2, is KAGVTQTPRYLIKTRGQQVTLSCSPISGHRSVSWYQQTPGQGLQFLFEYFSETQRNKGNFPGRFSGRQFSNSRSEMNVSTLELGDSALYLCASSLGQGGAGELFFGEGSRLTVL.

This clonotype was picked up many times. Germline and junction disagree at one end, which may indicate a read error. The chain has TRBV7-7 and TRBJ2-5, with 9 bases identical to TRBD2. Germline assignment: CDR1 SSHAT and CDR2 FNYEAQ (reference sequence). This CDR3 comprises 13 residues. The CDR3 spells CASSTEAGGTQYF. In nucleotides, the CDR3 is TGTGCTAGCAGCACAGAAGCGGGAGGGACCCAGTACTTC.

This sequence joins TRBV19 and TRBJ2-4; D gene unclear. V lost 7 bases to trimming and J lost 7 bases, with 14 bases between them. The CDR3 runs to 13 residues. Germline CDR1 and CDR2: LNHDA and SQIVND (reference sequence). CDR3 amino acids: CASITERLNIQYF. CDR3 sequence (DNA): TGTGCCAGTATTACAGAAAGGTTGAACATTCAGTACTTC.

This clonotype was counted many times. The chain recombines TRBV6-5 with TRBJ2-5, with D unclear. Germline-derived CDR1 and CDR2 are MNHEY and SVGAGI. Trimming stripped 2 bases from V and 4 bases from J, with 2 bases between. This CDR3 has 11 residues. The CDR3, as DNA: TGTGCCAGCAGTTACGGAGAGACCCAGTACTTC. This translates into CASSYGETQYF.

Many counts were recorded for this clonotype. The chain uses TRBV28 and TRBJ2-3; D call uncertain. The ends were cut back, 7 bases at V and 6 bases at J, with 8 bases in the middle. Germline V CDR1 and CDR2: MDHEN, SYDVKM. CDR3 length: 11 amino acids. For the CDR3, the DNA is TGTGCCAGCACCAAGCTGGATACGCAGTATTTT. It specifies CASTKLDTQYF. The full variable domain, in which reference TRBV28 and TRBJ2-3 provide the parts outside the CDR3, is DVKVTQSSRYLVKRTGEKVFLECVQDMDHENMFWYRQDPGLGLRLIYFSYDVKMKEKGDIPEGYSVSREKKERFSLILESASTNQTSMYLCASTKLDTQYFGPGTRLTVL.

In its sample, this clonotype was seen many times. V usage is TRBV12-3 or TRBV12-4 and J usage is TRBJ2-7; 8 bases are shared with TRBD1. The CDR3 length is 13 residues. The junction had 1 base not matched to a gene; V was cut back by 5 bases and J by 1 base. Here the CDR3 reads CASSRDRSYEQYF. The CDR3 bases are TGTGCCAGCAGTAGGGACAGGTCCTACGAGCAGTACTTC.

By sample share, this clonotype is medium-sized. The rearrangement links TRBV20-1 to TRBJ1-2; no definite D call. From germline, CDR1 is DFQATT and CDR2 SNEGSKA (reference sequence). Trimming cost V 3 bases and J 2 bases, with 7 bases left between them. The CDR3 extends over 12 amino acids. The chain's CDR3 is CSARSANYGYTF. Here the CDR3 DNA reads TGCAGTGCTAGGTCGGCCAACTATGGCTACACCTTC.

This clonotype was recorded many times. The chain employs TRBV18 and TRBJ2-7; D might be TRBD2 (6 bases). The CDR3 contains 14 residues. Trimming took 3 bases from V and 1 from J, leaving 10 bases between them. The V gene's germline CDR1 is KGHSH and CDR2 LQKENI. The CDR3 is CASSPGLLSYEQYF. The CDR3 nucleotides are TGTGCCAGCTCACCTGGACTATTATCCTACGAGCAGTACTTC. Full variable domain (outside the CDR3, taken from reference TRBV18 and TRBJ2-7): NAGVMQNPRHLVRRRGQEARLRCSPMKGHSHVYWYRQLPEEGLKFMVYLQKENIIDESGMPKERFSAEFPKEGPSILRIQQVVRGDSAAYFCASSPGLLSYEQYFGPGTRLTVT.

There are many counts of this clonotype. The chain joins TRBV12-3 or TRBV12-4 to TRBJ1-1, with a tentative D call TRBD1 (5 bases). There are 14 residues in the CDR3. Trimming took off 1 base at V and 7 bases at J, with 13 bases between the two ends. Written as DNA, the CDR3 is TGTGCCAGCAGTTTAGGTACCTCCGGGGGTGAAGCTTTCTTT. Translated, it gives CASSLGTSGGEAFF.